What follows are 13 T cell receptor beta chains derived from one specimen sequenced in a study of blood T cell repertoires in COVID-19. Method: immunoSEQ multiplex PCR; TCRdb's copy keeps in-frame clones and lacks some. This sample yields approximately 250,000 clones, of which approximately 90% are seen a single time; over 1% belongs to the top ten. Sequenced sample: PBMCs or T cells enriched from blood (not recorded which). The receptor set was obtained from a woman aged 35 to 49 with acute COVID-19.

This chain uses TRBV28 with TRBJ2-1; D possibly corresponds to TRBD1 (6 bases). The V gene lost 6 bases and the J gene lost 0 bases, with 15 bases spanning the gap. CDR3 size: 16 residues. Germline CDR1 MDHEN, CDR2 SYDVKM. CDR3 in amino acids: CASRSNTGYSYNEQFF. CDR3 DNA sequence: TGTGCCAGCAGATCTAATACAGGGTACTCCTACAATGAGCAGTTCTTC.

This chain uses TRBV4-1 with TRBJ1-3, with 7 bases fitting TRBD1. Germline loops: CDR1 MGHRA, CDR2 YSYEKL. The V segment lost 4 bases and the J segment 0 bases; nucleotides outside the gene matches: 9. The CDR3 has 17 residues. The CDR3 is CASSLRGQGRSGNTIYF. Here the CDR3 DNA reads TGCGCCAGCAGCCTGAGGGGGCAGGGACGCTCTGGAAACACCATATATTTT.

The chain employs TRBV10-3 and TRBJ2-7; maybe TRBD1 (5 bases). The CDR3 spans 16 residues. Trimming removed 1 base at V and 0 bases at J, with 13 bases between. Germline V gene lookup returns CDR1 ENHRY and CDR2 SYGVKD. Written as DNA, the CDR3 is TGTGCCATCAGTGAGTTCCAGGGCGGAACCTCCTACGAGCAGTACTTC. It specifies CAISEFQGGTSYEQYF.

J is TRBJ1-2 and V is TRBV28, with D uncertain. V dropped 5 bases and J dropped 2 bases, with 18 bases sitting between them. CDR3 length: 16 amino acids. Germline V CDR1 and CDR2: MDHEN, SYDVKM. CDR3 sequence: CASSPRPGRSNYGYTF. CDR3 DNA: TGTGCCAGCAGTCCCCGACCCGGGAGATCCAACTATGGCTACACCTTC.

This chain joins TRBV7-9 and TRBJ1-2; 7 positions match TRBD1. This CDR3 contains 15 residues. Unmatched junction bases numbered 12, after V lost 5 bases and J lost 6 bases. CDR1 is SEHNR, CDR2 FQNEAQ, per germline (reference sequence). CDR3 region: CASSPRSGQTNGYTF. The CDR3 bases are TGTGCCAGCAGCCCCCGCTCGGGACAGACAAATGGCTACACCTTC.

The genes are TRBV28 and TRBJ2-7; D is unclear. V was pared by 4 bases and J by 9 bases, with 13 bases between. There are 12 residues in the CDR3. Per the germline V gene, CDR1 is MDHEN and CDR2 is SYDVKM. The CDR3 DNA is TGTGCCAGCAGTTCCCCTTCCTTGGCGCAGTACGTC. It translates to CASSSPSLAQYV.

J is TRBJ1-2 and V is TRBV28; possibly TRBD1 for D (6 bases). The CDR3 has 11 residues. Germline loops: CDR1 MDHEN, CDR2 SYDVKM. Trimming took off 10 bases at V and 3 bases at J, with 9 bases between the two ends. CDR3 loop: CATRTDYGYTF. Written as DNA, the CDR3 is TGTGCCACTCGGACAGACTATGGCTACACCTTC.

This clone has just a few counts. The chain combines TRBV28 with TRBJ2-4; 7 bases fit TRBD1. This CDR3 contains 15 residues. Germline lookup yields CDR1 MDHEN and CDR2 SYDVKM. V lost 6 bases to trimming and J lost 4 bases; unmatched junction nucleotides: 9. The CDR3 protein is CASREAGTAKNIQYF. In DNA form, the CDR3 reads TGTGCCAGCAGGGAAGCCGGGACAGCTAAAAACATTCAGTACTTC.

The genes are TRBV27 and TRBJ1-2, with TRBD1 matching 7 bases. V shed 3 bases, J shed 8 bases, and the junction held 9 bases outside the gene matches. The CDR3 sequence is 14 residues long. Germline V gives CDR1 MNHEY, CDR2 SMNVEV (reference sequence). Here the CDR3 DNA reads TGTGCCAGCAGTTTGTACAGGGGATCAGGGGGCTACACCTTC. Translation gives CASSLYRGSGGYTF.

The CDR3 sequence: CASSPLGTGVAGELFF. Written as DNA, the CDR3 is TGTGCCAGCTCACCGCTTGGGACAGGGGTTGCCGGGGAGCTGTTTTTT. This sequence joins TRBV18 and TRBJ2-2; TRBD1 matches at 10 bases. V trimming: 3 bases; J trimming: 6 bases; junction bases outside the gene matches: 7. Germline V lookup: CDR1 KGHSH, CDR2 LQKENI. This CDR3 spans 16 amino acids.

This clone was picked up one time. The chain uses TRBV4-1 and TRBJ2-5; 9 bases match TRBD2. The CDR3 sequence is 17 residues long. Germline V lookup: CDR1 MGHRA, CDR2 YSYEKL. With 1 base clipped from V and 8 bases from J, the junction kept 14 bases outside the gene matches. The CDR3 is CASSQAGLLAGTRTQYF. CDR3 nucleotide sequence: TGCGCCAGCAGCCAAGCGGGGCTACTAGCGGGCACCCGCACCCAGTACTTC.

The genes are TRBV5-1 and TRBJ1-2, with TRBD1 identical over 7 bases. This CDR3 has 15 residues. Germline-derived CDR1 and CDR2 are SGHRS and YFSETQ. The J segment lost 3 bases and the V segment lost 2 bases, leaving 7 bases of the junction unmatched. The CDR3 nucleotides read TGCGCCAGCAGCTTTAGACAGGGATATGACTATGGCTACACCTTC. This translates into CASSFRQGYDYGYTF.

The gene calls are TRBV7-6 and TRBJ1-1; a possible D gene is TRBD1 (6 bases). The germline V gene encodes CDR1 SGHVS and CDR2 FNYEAQ. The V end lost 5 bases, the J end lost 3 bases, and 22 bases lay between the germline ends. The CDR3 has 17 residues. CDR3 loop: CASSLKPLQGLHTEAFF. The CDR3 DNA is TGTGCCAGCAGCCTAAAGCCCCTACAGGGTCTCCACACTGAAGCTTTCTTT. Full variable domain (remainder filled in from reference TRBV7-6 and TRBJ1-1): GAGVSQSPRYKVTKRGQDVALRCDPISGHVSLYWYRQALGQGPEFLTYFNYEAQQDKSGLPNDRFSAERPEGSISTLTIQRTEQRDSAMYRCASSLKPLQGLHTEAFFGQGTRLTVV.